What follows are 27 T cell receptor beta chains derived from one specimen sequenced in a study of T cell responses to AZD1222 COVID-19 vaccine. Sequenced by immunoSEQ multiplex PCR; TCRdb stores in-frame clones only, minus some. The profile shows roughly 200,000 clones, 70% to 90% of them singletons. The specimen comprised peripheral blood, sampled on day 0 of AZD1222 vaccination. The receptor set was obtained from an adult in good health.

The genes are TRBV5-4 and TRBJ2-3; 9 nucleotides line up with TRBD2. Germline trimming cut 0 bases from V and 4 bases from J; bases unmatched to any gene: 6. CDR1 and CDR2 from the germline V gene are SGHNT and YYREEE (reference sequence). The CDR3 totals 16 residues. CDR3 nucleotide sequence: TGTGCCAGCAGCTTGGGGCTAGCGGGGTTGGCAGATACGCAGTATTTT. Translating it yields CASSLGLAGLADTQYF.

V is TRBV6-2 or TRBV6-3 and J is TRBJ1-5, with D maybe TRBD1 (6 bases). Germline CDR1 is MNHEY and CDR2 is SVGEGT. The CDR3 has 15 residues. V shed 1 base and J shed 3 bases, with 10 bases lying between them. The CDR3 DNA sequence: TGTGCCAGCAGTTACTTACAGGGCAACAATCAGCCCCAGCATTTT. Translating it yields CASSYLQGNNQPQHF.

The rearrangement joins TRBV18 to TRBJ2-3; D gene uncertain. CDR3 size: 12 residues. The germline gives CDR1 KGHSH, CDR2 LQKENI. V gave up 2 bases and J gave up 5 bases, with 5 bases separating them. In DNA form, the CDR3 reads TGTGCCAGCTCACCATCGAGAGATACGCAGTATTTT. This gives the protein CASSPSRDTQYF.

V and J are TRBV6-5 and TRBJ1-5; 9 positions match TRBD1. CDR3 size: 13 residues. Per germline, CDR1 MNHEY and CDR2 SVGAGI. Trimming cost V 8 bases and J 6 bases; bases outside gene matches: 5. DNA for the CDR3: TGTGCCAGCGGGGACAGGGTGGGTCAGCCCCAGCATTTT. This encodes CASGDRVGQPQHF.

V usage is TRBV19 and J usage is TRBJ2-2; 11 bases match TRBD1. Germline CDR1 reads LNHDA; CDR2 reads SQIVND (reference sequence). CDR3 length: 15 residues. V dropped 7 bases and J dropped 4; count of bases not matched to a gene: 5. DNA of the CDR3: TGTGCCAGTACCCTAGGGACAGGGGGCACCGGGGAGCTGTTTTTT. It is translated as CASTLGTGGTGELFF.

About this clone: One end of the junction varies from germline; a read error may be responsible. This rearrangement joins TRBV18 to TRBJ1-5; TRBD1 matches at 7 bases. The CDR3 is made up of 12 amino acids. CDR1 and CDR2 (germline): KGHSH, LQKENI. The DNA for the CDR3 is TGTGCCAGCTCACTTTCGGACAGGTCCCAACATTTT. Amino acids: CASSLSDRSQHF.

This rearrangement joins TRBV7-5 to TRBJ2-3; the table's D gene call, TRBD1, was not cross checked with the DNA. TRBV7-5 is classified as a pseudogene. This CDR3 spans 20 amino acids. The chain's CDR3 is CVRSLGVGTGGEGATDTQYF. The DNA of the CDR3 is TGTGTCAGAAGCTTAGGAGTAGGGACAGGGGGAGAGGGGGCCACAGATACGCAGTATTTT.

The chain links TRBV11-3 to TRBJ2-2; 9 bases align to TRBD2. CDR1 SGHNT and CDR2 YENEEA come from the germline V gene. This CDR3 comprises 13 residues. J was trimmed by 11 bases and V by 4 bases; bases with no gene match: 5. This CDR3 reads CASSSLAGAELFF. CDR3 sequence (DNA): TGTGCCAGCAGCTCATTAGCGGGAGCTGAGCTGTTTTTT.

V is TRBV2 and J is TRBJ2-7; weak D call: TRBD2 (5 bases). Germline CDR1 and CDR2: SNHLY and FYNNEI. The CDR3 spans 15 residues. The V end was cut by 7 bases, the J end by 2 bases, with 18 bases between. CDR3 bases: TGTGCCAGCACCACAAGGGCGGGCTCACCCTACGAGCAGTACTTC. Its protein is CASTTRAGSPYEQYF.

The rearrangement joins TRBV9 to TRBJ2-5; tentative D call: TRBD2 (6 bases). V lost 0 bases, J lost 5 bases, and 17 bases lay in between. The length of the CDR3 is 16 residues. CDR1 is SGDLS, CDR2 YYNGEE, per germline. CDR3 residues: CASSVAPTEGSETQYF. Written as DNA, the CDR3 is TGTGCCAGCAGCGTAGCTCCAACGGAGGGTAGTGAGACCCAGTACTTC.

This chain links TRBV5-1 with TRBJ1-2; tentative D call: TRBD1 (6 bases). Germline CDR1 is SGHRS and CDR2 is YFSETQ. V lost 2 bases, J lost 6 bases, and 11 bases lay in between. This CDR3 comprises 13 residues. Here the CDR3 DNA reads TGCGCCAGCAGCTTCCAACAGGGCGATGGCTACACCTTC. It encodes CASSFQQGDGYTF.

This clone was seen only once. This sequence joins TRBV19 and TRBJ1-6; 8 bases are a match to TRBD1. CDR1 is LNHDA, CDR2 SQIVND, per germline (reference sequence). The CDR3 length is 16 residues. V shed 7 bases and J 0 bases; nucleotides not matched to a gene: 5. Written as DNA, the CDR3 is TGTGCCAGTACCAGGACAGGGATCTCCTATAATTCACCCCTCCACTTT. As protein: CASTRTGISYNSPLHF. Full variable domain (rest looked up from reference TRBV19 and TRBJ1-6): DGGITQSPKYLFRKEGQNVTLSCEQNLNHDAMYWYRQDPGQGLRLIYYSQIVNDFQKGDIAEGYSVSREKKESFPLTVTSAQKNPTAFYLCASTRTGISYNSPLHFGNGTRLTVT.

V and J are TRBV18 and TRBJ1-2, with 7 bases lining up with TRBD1. Germline V CDR1 and CDR2: KGHSH, LQKENI. The J segment lost 6 bases and the V segment lost 3 bases, leaving 4 bases of the junction unmatched. This CDR3 is built from 13 residues. The CDR3 loop is CASSPSDRDGYTF. Written as DNA, the CDR3 is TGTGCCAGCTCACCGTCCGACAGGGATGGCTACACCTTC.

DNA for the CDR3: TGTGCCAGCAGCCCCCGTATGGGGCAAGAGACCCAGTACTTC. It encodes CASSPRMGQETQYF. The V and J genes are TRBV9 and TRBJ2-5; D remains unclear. V was shortened by 4 bases and J by 2 bases, with 12 bases between the two germline ends. The CDR3 consists of 14 residues. CDR1 SGDLS and CDR2 YYNGEE come from the germline V gene. Full variable domain (rest looked up from reference TRBV9 and TRBJ2-5): DSGVTQTPKHLITATGQRVTLRCSPRSGDLSVYWYQQSLDQGLQFLIQYYNGEERAKGNILERFSAQQFPDLHSELNLSSLELGDSALYFCASSPRMGQETQYFGPGTRLLVL.

This clone occurred once. The CDR3 region has the DNA TGCGCCAGCAGCTTGACCGGACTAGCGGGGAACGAGCAGTACTTC. Translating it yields CASSLTGLAGNEQYF. The chain couples TRBV5-1 to TRBJ2-7; 12 positions match TRBD2. With V trimmed by 1 base and J by 5 bases, 4 bases remained unmatched. Germline CDR1 reads SGHRS; CDR2 reads YFSETQ. This CDR3 spans 15 amino acids.

The rearrangement joins TRBV9 to TRBJ1-5; TRBD1 might be the D (5 bases). This CDR3 is 13 amino acids long. Per germline, CDR1 SGDLS and CDR2 YYNGEE. V was clipped by 3 bases and J by 3 bases, with 7 bases between them. CDR3 sequence: CASSAGTNQPQHF. CDR3 in DNA: TGTGCCAGCAGCGCCGGGACCAATCAGCCCCAGCATTTT.

The sample holds one count of this clone. The chain recombines TRBV7-9 with TRBJ2-2; TRBD1 matches 7 bases. V dropped 8 bases and J dropped 5; count of bases not matched to a gene: 14. CDR1 and CDR2 (germline): SEHNR, FQNEAQ (reference sequence). This CDR3 contains 16 residues. CDR3 in DNA: TGTGCCAGCCCTAAAGAAGACAGGGCGGTAACCGGGGAGCTGTTTTTT. Its translation is CASPKEDRAVTGELFF.

The V and J genes are TRBV28 and TRBJ1-2; 7 bases line up with TRBD1. Per germline, CDR1 MDHEN and CDR2 SYDVKM. Unmatched junction bases numbered 6, after V lost 10 bases and J lost 4 bases. The CDR3 length is 12 residues. The CDR3 DNA sequence: TGTGCCATCTCTAGGGACAGCTATGGCTACACCTTC. This encodes CAISRDSYGYTF.

CDR3 loop: CASSGETDGYTF. CDR3 bases: TGTGCCAGCAGCGGGGAGACGGATGGCTACACCTTC. The rearrangement links TRBV11-2 to TRBJ1-2, with no clear D. There are 12 residues in the CDR3. The germline V gene encodes CDR1 SGHAT and CDR2 FQNNGV. V was trimmed by 5 bases and J by 6 bases, leaving 10 bases between them.

The chain uses TRBV9 and TRBJ1-4; D remains unclear. The V end was cut by 4 bases, the J end by 2 bases, with 6 bases between. Germline V gene sequence: CDR1 SGDLS, CDR2 YYNGEE. The CDR3 totals 13 residues. CDR3 DNA sequence: TGTGCCAGCAGCCCTGATACTAATGAAAAACTGTTTTTT. It yields the protein CASSPDTNEKLFF. Full variable domain (outside the CDR3, taken from reference TRBV9 and TRBJ1-4): DSGVTQTPKHLITATGQRVTLRCSPRSGDLSVYWYQQSLDQGLQFLIQYYNGEERAKGNILERFSAQQFPDLHSELNLSSLELGDSALYFCASSPDTNEKLFFGSGTQLSVL.

V gene TRBV6-5 combines with J gene TRBJ1-5; D call uncertain. This CDR3 contains 15 residues. Per germline, CDR1 MNHEY and CDR2 SVGAGI. The V gene lost 0 bases and the J gene lost 7 bases, with 13 bases spanning the gap. CDR3 sequence: CASSYSVGAEQPQHF. The CDR3 nucleotides read TGTGCCAGCAGTTACTCGGTGGGCGCAGAACAGCCCCAGCATTTT.

This chain links TRBV3-1 (or the pseudogene TRBV3-2) with TRBJ1-2; D is unclear. V dropped 4 bases and J dropped 9 bases, with 12 bases sitting between them. Germline V gene data show CDR1 as LGHDT and CDR2 as YNNKEL (reference sequence). The CDR3 is made up of 12 amino acids. The CDR3 sequence is CASSPPDGSYTF. The CDR3 region has the DNA TGTGCCAGCAGCCCCCCGGACGGCAGCTACACCTTC.

The chain recombines TRBV7-6 with TRBJ1-6; D is perhaps TRBD1 (6 bases). Germline CDR1 SGHVS, CDR2 FNYEAQ. Trimming cost V 3 bases and J 7 bases, with 19 bases left between them. CDR3 size: 17 residues. The CDR3 protein is CASSLALADRENSPLHF. CDR3 coding DNA: TGTGCCAGCAGCTTGGCCTTAGCGGACAGAGAAAATTCACCCCTCCACTTT. Full variable domain (rest looked up from reference TRBV7-6 and TRBJ1-6): GAGVSQSPRYKVTKRGQDVALRCDPISGHVSLYWYRQALGQGPEFLTYFNYEAQQDKSGLPNDRFSAERPEGSISTLTIQRTEQRDSAMYRCASSLALADRENSPLHFGNGTRLTVT.

CDR3 nucleotide sequence: TGCGCCAGCAGCTTGTCCTGGGGGACTGAAGCTTTCTTT. Translation gives CASSLSWGTEAFF. The chain links TRBV5-1 to TRBJ1-1; TRBD1 might be the D (5 bases). The germline gives CDR1 SGHRS, CDR2 YFSETQ. With 1 base removed from V and 5 bases from J, the gap between germline ends came to 9 bases. There are 13 residues in the CDR3.

This clone was counted a few times. This chain uses TRBV4-1 with TRBJ2-7; D is possibly TRBD1 (5 bases). Germline assignment: CDR1 MGHRA and CDR2 YSYEKL. There are 15 residues in the CDR3. Trimming took 1 base from V and 0 from J, leaving 10 bases between them. CDR3 sequence: CASSQGGGSSYEQYF. CDR3 nucleotide sequence: TGCGCCAGCAGCCAAGGGGGCGGCAGCTCCTACGAGCAGTACTTC.

The genes are TRBV19 and TRBJ1-1, with 7 bases identical to TRBD1. CDR1 and CDR2 (germline): LNHDA, SQIVND (reference sequence). V shed 10 bases and J 3 bases; nucleotides not matched to a gene: 8. The CDR3 totals 13 residues. The CDR3 here is CATSGQPYTEAFF. The CDR3 DNA follows: TGTGCCACCTCGGGACAGCCTTACACTGAAGCTTTCTTT.

This clone appeared a few times. The chain links TRBV10-3 to TRBJ1-6; no clear D gene. V dropped 6 bases and J dropped 4 bases, with 13 bases sitting between them. The CDR3 covers 15 residues. Germline loops: CDR1 ENHRY, CDR2 SYGVKD. The CDR3: CAIRQSLGYNSPLHF. CDR3 nucleotides: TGTGCCATCAGACAGAGTCTAGGATATAATTCACCCCTCCACTTT.